The 18 T cell receptor beta chains given below trace back to one sample, sequenced in a study of a mutant IDH1 vaccine in newly diagnosed glioma. The time point denotes: baseline, week 1 (first vaccination visit). Treatment noted: pre-vaccination baseline after standard-of-care therapy. The assay was immunoSEQ multiplex PCR, and TCRdb's table has in-frame clones only and misses some. The table has around 67,000 clones, around 83% seen once. The sample consisted of peripheral blood mononuclear cells (PBMCs), taken from a glioma patient treated with radiotherapy, temozolomide or both. The receptor set was obtained from a woman aged 18-29 years with glioma. Some clones in this sample may be carry-over from other donors' samples.

The chain joins TRBV9 to TRBJ1-2; possibly TRBD1 for D (6 bases). The V gene's germline CDR1 is SGDLS and CDR2 YYNGEE. V dropped 0 bases and J dropped 6 bases, with 12 bases sitting between them. CDR3 size: 14 residues. Written as DNA, the CDR3 is TGTGCCAGCAGCGTAGCTTGGACAGCCGATGGCTACACCTTC. The encoded protein is CASSVAWTADGYTF.

The chain has TRBV7-2 and TRBJ2-7; 10 bases fit TRBD1. Germline CDR1 reads SGHTA; CDR2 reads FQGNSA. The CDR3 sequence is 14 residues long. The J segment lost 4 bases and the V segment lost 3 bases, leaving 3 bases of the junction unmatched. CDR3 in amino acids: CASSLTDRGYEQYF. In nucleotides, the CDR3 is TGTGCCAGCAGCTTGACGGACAGGGGGTACGAGCAGTACTTC.

The gene calls are TRBV2 and TRBJ2-1, with D tentatively TRBD1 (6 bases). Trimming pared 8 bases from V and 9 bases from J, leaving 17 bases between. Germline V lookup: CDR1 SNHLY, CDR2 FYNNEI. The CDR3 runs 13 residues. The CDR3 DNA is TGTGCCAGCTCGGACAGTCGGGCCGCTGAGCAGTTCTTC. Amino acid sequence: CASSDSRAAEQFF.

The sample holds one count of this clone. The V gene is TRBV19, the J gene TRBJ1-5; D is uncertain. The V and J ends lost 6 bases and 2 bases respectively, with 5 bases between them. CDR1 is LNHDA and CDR2 is SQIVND in the germline V gene (reference sequence). The CDR3 contains 12 residues. CDR3 in amino acids: CASRQGNQPQHF. CDR3 DNA: TGTGCCAGTAGGCAGGGCAATCAGCCCCAGCATTTT.

V usage is TRBV27 and J usage is TRBJ2-7; D gene unclear. The CDR3 has 10 amino acids. V was trimmed by 7 bases and J by 3 bases, leaving 4 bases between them. Germline V lookup: CDR1 MNHEY, CDR2 SMNVEV (reference sequence). CDR3 amino acids: CASNLYEQYF. DNA of the CDR3: TGTGCCAGCAATCTCTACGAGCAGTACTTC.

This rearrangement joins TRBV19 to TRBJ1-2; 9 bases are a match to TRBD1. The CDR3 has 15 residues. V lost 6 bases and J lost 2; bases outside the gene matches: 7. Germline CDR1 is LNHDA and CDR2 is SQIVND (reference sequence). The CDR3 coding sequence is TGTGCCAGTAGCCCTAACGACAGGGGGAACTATGGCTACACCTTC. Protein: CASSPNDRGNYGYTF.

This clone came up a few times. The rearrangement joins TRBV6-6 to TRBJ1-1, with TRBD1 identical over 7 bases. The CDR3 runs 16 residues. Germline CDR1 is MNHNY and CDR2 is SVGAGI (reference sequence). The V gene end was trimmed by 4 bases and the J gene end by 0 bases; junction bases not matched to a gene: 8. DNA of the CDR3: TGTGCCAGCAGTTTACTGGGGGGACAGTTGAACACTGAAGCTTTCTTT. This gives the protein CASSLLGGQLNTEAFF.

This chain links TRBV4-3 with TRBJ2-3; D not certain. The germline CDR1 and CDR2 sequences are LGHNA and YSLEER. There are 14 residues in the CDR3. Trimming pared 2 bases from V and 0 bases from J, leaving 6 bases between. The CDR3 DNA reads as TGCGCCAGCAGCCAAAGGACGAGCACAGATACGCAGTATTTT. Translating it yields CASSQRTSTDTQYF.

This clone was seen only a few times. The chain has TRBV6-1 and TRBJ1-4, with a weak D call TRBD1 (5 bases). The germline V gene has CDR1 MNHNS and CDR2 SASEGT. This CDR3 spans 14 amino acids. V was cut by 6 bases and J by 4 bases, with 12 bases left in between. The CDR3 spells CASRGTDSNEKLFF. DNA of the CDR3: TGTGCCAGCAGAGGGACCGATAGTAATGAAAAACTGTTTTTT.

This clone has just a few counts. The chain has TRBV7-7 and TRBJ2-1; D may be TRBD2 (6 bases). The CDR3 runs to 15 residues. Trimming took off 5 bases at V and 5 bases at J, with 16 bases between the two ends. Germline V gives CDR1 SSHAT, CDR2 FNYEAQ (reference sequence). This chain's CDR3 is CASSLGGPLDNEQFF. CDR3 nucleotides: TGTGCCAGCAGCCTCGGGGGTCCACTTGACAATGAGCAGTTCTTC.

V usage is TRBV2 and J usage is TRBJ1-5, with D unclear. The germline V and J ends were trimmed by 0 bases and 6 bases, with 15 bases remaining between them. Germline-derived CDR1 and CDR2 are SNHLY and FYNNEI. This CDR3 has 16 amino acids. The CDR3 DNA reads TGTGCCAGCAGTGAAGCGGTGACGGCTCCGTCTCAGCCCCAGCATTTT. Its translation: CASSEAVTAPSQPQHF.

The chain joins TRBV7-8 to TRBJ2-7; possibly TRBD2 for D (5 bases). Trimming cost V 3 bases and J 0 bases, with 6 bases left between them. The CDR3 consists of 13 residues. The germline V gene has CDR1 SGHVS and CDR2 FQNEAQ. This CDR3 reads CASSFGISYEQYF. CDR3 DNA sequence: TGTGCCAGCAGCTTCGGGATCTCCTACGAGCAGTACTTC. The complete variable domain, with remaining parts taken from reference TRBV7-8 and TRBJ2-7, reads GAGVSQSPRYKVAKRGQDVALRCDPISGHVSLFWYQQALGQGPEFLTYFQNEAQLDKSGLPSDRFFAERPEGSVSTLKIQRTQQEDSAVYLCASSFGISYEQYFGPGTRLTVT.

The V and J genes are TRBV27 and TRBJ1-5; tentatively, D is TRBD1 (5 bases). CDR3 length: 14 residues. Trimming stripped 6 bases from V and 1 base from J, with 10 bases between. The germline gives CDR1 MNHEY, CDR2 SMNVEV (reference sequence). CDR3: CASSVGGSNQPQHF. The CDR3 DNA sequence: TGTGCCAGCAGCGTCGGGGGGAGCAATCAGCCCCAGCATTTT.

This chain links TRBV6-5 with TRBJ2-7; 7 bases align to TRBD2. This CDR3 is built from 14 residues. Unmatched junction bases numbered 11, after V lost 10 bases and J lost 2 bases. Germline V lookup: CDR1 MNHEY, CDR2 SVGAGI. The DNA for the CDR3 is TGTGCCACTAGGGAGGGTAGTCGGCCCTACGAGCAGTACTTC. Translation gives CATREGSRPYEQYF.

The J gene is TRBJ2-7, the V gene TRBV9; 8 nucleotides match TRBD2. This CDR3 is 15 amino acids long. Trimming removed 4 bases from V and 6 bases from J; junction bases left unmatched: 12. CDR1 and CDR2 from the germline V gene are SGDLS and YYNGEE. CDR3 sequence reads: CASSTAGTRSAEQYF. CDR3 DNA sequence: TGTGCCAGCAGCACGGCCGGGACTAGGAGTGCCGAGCAGTACTTC.

This clone showed up just once. The CDR3 sequence: CASSSAGGGADTQYF. CDR3 bases: TGCGCCAGCAGTTCCGCAGGGGGAGGTGCCGATACGCAGTATTTT. The rearrangement links TRBV4-1 to TRBJ2-3; perhaps TRBD1 as D (7 bases). Per the germline V gene, CDR1 is MGHRA and CDR2 is YSYEKL. The CDR3 covers 15 residues. V was pared by 6 bases and J by 6 bases, with 19 bases between.

The rearrangement joins TRBV27 to TRBJ2-7; 12 bases are a match to TRBD2. The V gene end was trimmed by 3 bases and the J gene end by 3 bases; junction bases not matched to a gene: 6. The CDR3 sequence is 16 residues long. Per the germline V gene, CDR1 is MNHEY and CDR2 is SMNVEV (reference sequence). The CDR3 DNA reads TGTGCCAGCAGTTTTTTACTAGCGGGGGGAGTCTACGAGCAGTACTTC. Residues: CASSFLLAGGVYEQYF.

The chain has TRBV5-4 and TRBJ1-2; maybe TRBD1 (5 bases). CDR3 length equals 13 residues. V shed 5 bases and J shed 4 bases, with 12 bases lying between them. Germline lookup yields CDR1 SGHNT and CDR2 YYREEE (reference sequence). CDR3 loop: CASRDGTAYGYTF. CDR3 DNA sequence: TGTGCCAGCAGGGACGGGACGGCCTATGGCTACACCTTC.